This passage covers 27 T cell receptor beta chains from one sample sequenced in a study of beta chain features in type 1 diabetes (dated by TCRdb to 2016 to 2019). Libraries came from the immunoSEQ multiplex PCR assay. The High Capacity cDNA Reverse Transcription Kit was used to reverse transcribe all of the isolated RNA, meaning that expressed TCRB transcripts were what got sequenced. The clones in this table, taken by TCRdb from immuneACCESS, are in-frame only. Not every clone is retained; where verified, under half of the shortfall comes from an unresolved V gene, and the cause of the rest is unknown. Across this sample there are over 150,000 clones, with around an eighth seen only once. 0.55% to 0.8% of the sample is held by the ten biggest clonotypes. Sequenced input: central memory CD4+ T cells from blood. These receptors originate from a woman younger than 35 in good health.

The sample holds a few counts of this clone. J is TRBJ2-4 and V is TRBV5-1; D might be TRBD1 (5 bases). CDR3 length equals 13 residues. The germline V and J ends were trimmed by 4 bases and 9 bases, with 14 bases remaining between them. CDR1 is SGHRS and CDR2 is YFSETQ in the germline V gene. Written as DNA, the CDR3 is TGCGCCAGCAGCCTCAGGGTGGGTAGCATTCAGTACTTC. Translating gives CASSLRVGSIQYF.

The table lists this clone with a few counts. The chain is built from TRBV6-6 and TRBJ2-7, with D possibly TRBD2 on 5 matching bases. The CDR3 loop spans 16 amino acids. Germline CDR1 is MNHNY and CDR2 is SVGAGI (reference sequence). Deletions cut 6 bases from V and 0 bases from J, with 18 bases between. The CDR3: CASRSSRGASSYEQYF. The CDR3 coding sequence is TGTGCCAGCAGGTCTTCTCGGGGAGCTAGCTCCTACGAGCAGTACTTC.

This clone was observed a handful of times. The chain is built from TRBV10-3 and TRBJ2-7; TRBD2 aligns across 11 bases. Germline CDR1 is ENHRY and CDR2 is SYGVKD. Trimming removed 3 bases from V and 3 bases from J; junction bases left unmatched: 1. The CDR3 loop spans 14 amino acids. CDR3: CAISDGTSGYEQYF. DNA for the CDR3: TGTGCCATCAGTGACGGGACTAGCGGCTACGAGCAGTACTTC.

V gene TRBV2 combines with J gene TRBJ2-4; 9 positions match TRBD2. The V and J ends lost 4 bases and 5 bases, in that order; junction bases with no gene match: 6. CDR1 is SNHLY, CDR2 FYNNEI, per germline. The CDR3 loop spans 15 amino acids. The CDR3 DNA reads as TGTGCCAGCAGTGTTTCTAGCGGGGCGGAAAACATTCAGTACTTC. Amino acids: CASSVSSGAENIQYF.

The J gene is TRBJ2-7, the V gene TRBV6-1; TRBD1 matches 8 bases. This CDR3 has 15 residues. Germline V CDR1 and CDR2: MNHNS, SASEGT. V was clipped by 7 bases and J by 2 bases; unmatched bases: 10. CDR3 residues: CASTQSWDRPYEQYF. The CDR3 bases are TGTGCCAGCACCCAAAGCTGGGACAGGCCCTACGAGCAGTACTTC.

There are a few counts of this clone. The gene calls are TRBV5-6 and TRBJ1-2; D is possibly TRBD1 (5 bases). Trimming left V 4 bases short and J 7 bases short, with 14 bases between. CDR1 and CDR2 (germline): SGHDT, YYEEEE. The CDR3 spans 13 residues. The CDR3 DNA reads TGTGCCAGCAGCCTTCCGACAGTGACTGGCTACACCTTC. This encodes CASSLPTVTGYTF.

This clone has just a few counts. The CDR3 spells CASSPRETQYF. Here the CDR3 DNA reads TGTGCCAGCAGCCCGCGGGAGACCCAGTACTTC. The rearrangement links TRBV7-2 to TRBJ2-5, with unresolved D. The germline V and J ends were trimmed by 5 bases and 5 bases, with 6 bases remaining between them. Looked up from germline, CDR1 is SGHTA and CDR2 is FQGNSA. The CDR3 is 11 residues long. Supplemented by reference TRBV7-2 and TRBJ2-5, the full variable domain reads GAGVSQSPSNKVTEKGKDVELRCDPISGHTALYWYRQSLGQGLEFLIYFQGNSAPDKSGLPSDRFSAERTGGSVSTLTIQRTQQEDSAVYLCASSPRETQYFGPGTRLLVL.

In its sample, this clone was seen many times. CDR3 in amino acids: CASSLAAGTGDSGANVLTF. The CDR3 DNA sequence: TGTGCCAGTAGTCTAGCTGCCGGGACAGGGGATTCTGGGGCCAACGTCCTGACTTTC. The rearrangement links TRBV19 to TRBJ2-6; 10 bases align to TRBD1. The germline V gene has CDR1 LNHDA and CDR2 SQIVND (reference sequence). Trimming at V came to 5 bases and at J to 1 base, leaving 11 bases not matched to a gene. The CDR3 has 19 amino acids. The variable domain in full, with the rest retrieved from reference TRBV19 and TRBJ2-6, is DGGITQSPKYLFRKEGQNVTLSCEQNLNHDAMYWYRQDPGQGLRLIYYSQIVNDFQKGDIAEGYSVSREKKESFPLTVTSAQKNPTAFYLCASSLAAGTGDSGANVLTFGAGSRLTVL.

The rearrangement uses TRBV18 and TRBJ1-1; D possibly corresponds to TRBD1 (6 bases). The length of the CDR3 is 15 residues. The germline V gene has CDR1 KGHSH and CDR2 LQKENI. V gave up 5 bases and J gave up 0 bases, with 13 bases separating them. The CDR3 loop reads CASSFNGQLNTEAFF. The CDR3 DNA reads as TGTGCCAGCTCATTCAACGGACAGCTGAACACTGAAGCTTTCTTT.

The V gene is TRBV15, the J gene TRBJ2-1; unclear D gene. CDR1 and CDR2 (germline): LNHNV, YYDKDF (reference sequence). The CDR3 loop spans 13 amino acids. Trimming removed 0 bases at V and 8 bases at J, with 8 bases between. CDR3 sequence: CATSRDKNYEQFF. CDR3 in DNA: TGTGCCACCAGCAGAGATAAGAACTATGAGCAGTTCTTC.

This clone has only a few counts. The chain couples TRBV4-3 to TRBJ2-3; 9 nucleotides agree with TRBD2. The V gene's germline CDR1 is LGHNA and CDR2 YSLEER. CDR3 length equals 17 residues. The V segment lost 0 bases and the J segment 1 base; nucleotides outside the gene matches: 5. The chain's CDR3 is CASSQDPPSGGTDTQYF. The CDR3 DNA reads as TGCGCCAGCAGCCAAGATCCCCCTAGCGGGGGCACAGATACGCAGTATTTT.

This clone was observed a handful of times. V usage is TRBV7-2 and J usage is TRBJ2-4; possibly TRBD1 for D (5 bases). The CDR3 covers 18 residues. V lost 5 bases, J lost 0 bases, and 20 bases lay in between. Per germline, CDR1 SGHTA and CDR2 FQGNSA. The CDR3 nucleotides are TGTGCCAGCAGCCCCCCGTGGGGCGGAGTACTAGCCAAAAACATTCAGTACTTC. This encodes CASSPPWGGVLAKNIQYF.

The chain links TRBV6-5 to TRBJ2-1, with a possible D match to TRBD2 (5 bases). V was shortened by 6 bases and J by 8 bases, with 14 bases between the two germline ends. Germline V gene data show CDR1 as MNHEY and CDR2 as SVGAGI. The CDR3 is made up of 13 amino acids. CDR3 in DNA: TGTGCCAGCAGCTCCCGAGGGCCCTATGAGCAGTTCTTC. It yields the protein CASSSRGPYEQFF.

This chain connects TRBV30 to TRBJ2-7, with D tentatively TRBD1 (5 bases). CDR1 and CDR2 (germline): GTSNPN, SVGIG (reference sequence). The V end lost 3 bases, the J end lost 3 bases, and 9 bases lay between the germline ends. The CDR3 sequence is 12 residues long. CDR3 protein: CAWSDTGYEQYF. The CDR3 bases are TGTGCCTGGAGCGATACAGGCTACGAGCAGTACTTC.

The chain is built from TRBV29-1 and TRBJ1-2; a weak D match, TRBD1 (6 bases). The CDR3 extends over 12 amino acids. Germline lookup yields CDR1 SQVTM and CDR2 ANQGSEA. Trimming left V 4 bases short and J 5 bases short, with 11 bases between. The CDR3 bases are TGCAGCGTTGGGGGGCAAGCTTATGGCTACACCTTC. As protein: CSVGGQAYGYTF. The complete variable domain, with remaining parts taken from reference TRBV29-1 and TRBJ1-2, reads SAVISQKPSRDICQRGTSLTIQCQVDSQVTMMFWYRQQPGQSLTLIATANQGSEATYESGFVIDKFPISRPNLTFSTLTVSNMSPEDSSIYLCSVGGQAYGYTFGSGTRLTVV.

This clone has at least ten counts. The rearrangement uses TRBV6-6 and TRBJ1-2, with 7 positions matching TRBD1. The CDR3 runs to 12 residues. Germline trimming cut 6 bases from V and 7 bases from J; bases unmatched to any gene: 5. Germline lookup yields CDR1 MNHNY and CDR2 SVGAGI (reference sequence). In DNA form, the CDR3 reads TGTGCCAGCAGCCTTCGACAGGGTGGCTACACCTTC. The encoded protein is CASSLRQGGYTF.

The table lists this clone with a few counts. This rearrangement joins TRBV15 to TRBJ2-6; D gene ambiguous. The V end lost 5 bases, the J end lost 1 base, and 9 bases lay between the germline ends. Germline loops: CDR1 LNHNV, CDR2 YYDKDF (reference sequence). This CDR3 spans 15 amino acids. CDR3 region: CATSVSRSGANVLTF. The CDR3 nucleotides read TGTGCCACCAGCGTTTCCAGGTCTGGGGCCAACGTCCTGACTTTC.

The rearrangement uses TRBV5-1 and TRBJ2-5, with 11 bases matching TRBD2. The trim removed 4 bases at V and 5 bases at J, leaving 4 bases unmatched. Germline values: CDR1 SGHRS, CDR2 YFSETQ. CDR3 length: 14 amino acids. The CDR3 region has the DNA TGCGCCAGCAGCCCGGGGACTAGCGGCGAGACCCAGTACTTC. Encoded protein: CASSPGTSGETQYF.

There are a few counts of this clone. V is TRBV5-1 and J is TRBJ1-4; TRBD1 matches at 9 bases. CDR3 length equals 15 residues. The germline V gene has CDR1 SGHRS and CDR2 YFSETQ. The V and J ends lost 3 bases and 8 bases, in that order; junction bases with no gene match: 8. CDR3 sequence: CASSSLPGTGEKLFF. The CDR3 DNA reads TGCGCCAGCAGCTCCTTACCCGGGACAGGGGAAAAACTGTTTTTT.

J is TRBJ2-1 and V is TRBV11-3, with 9 bases fitting TRBD2. The CDR3 spans 14 residues. Unmatched junction bases numbered 5, after V lost 5 bases and J lost 6 bases. Germline assignment: CDR1 SGHNT and CDR2 YENEEA. CDR3: CASSPGTSSNEQFF. For the CDR3, the DNA is TGTGCCAGCAGCCCCGGGACTAGCAGCAATGAGCAGTTCTTC.

This clone was counted between two and nine times. The chain employs TRBV7-9 and TRBJ2-7, with unresolved D. Trimming removed 1 base from V and 5 bases from J, with 9 bases in between. The germline V gene encodes CDR1 SEHNR and CDR2 FQNEAQ (reference sequence). CDR3 length: 13 residues. Here the CDR3 DNA reads TGTGCCAGCAGCTTAGAATCTAGGAACGAGCAGTACTTC. Residues: CASSLESRNEQYF. The complete variable domain, with remaining parts taken from reference TRBV7-9 and TRBJ2-7, reads DTGVSQNPRHKITKRGQNVTFRCDPISEHNRLYWYRQTLGQGPEFLTYFQNEAQLEKSRLLSDRFSAERPKGSFSTLEIQRTEQGDSAMYLCASSLESRNEQYFGPGTRLTVT.

The chain joins TRBV7-2 to TRBJ2-7; 9 bases agree with TRBD1. The CDR3 totals 15 residues. Unmatched junction bases numbered 5, after V lost 2 bases and J lost 3 bases. The V gene's germline CDR1 is SGHTA and CDR2 FQGNSA. CDR3 DNA sequence: TGTGCCAGCAGCTTACGGGACAGGGCAGTCTACGAGCAGTACTTC. Protein: CASSLRDRAVYEQYF. The whole variable domain, remainder taken from reference TRBV7-2 and TRBJ2-7, is GAGVSQSPSNKVTEKGKDVELRCDPISGHTALYWYRQSLGQGLEFLIYFQGNSAPDKSGLPSDRFSAERTGGSVSTLTIQRTQQEDSAVYLCASSLRDRAVYEQYFGPGTRLTVT.

In this sample, this clone turned up a few times. The chain combines TRBV6-6 with TRBJ2-3, with a weak D call TRBD2 (5 bases). This CDR3 spans 15 amino acids. Germline V gene data show CDR1 as MNHNY and CDR2 as SVGAGI (reference sequence). The V and J ends lost 5 bases and 1 base respectively, with 13 bases between them. The CDR3 nucleotides are TGTGCCAGCAGTGGAACAAGCGGCGGCACAGATACGCAGTATTTT. Amino acids: CASSGTSGGTDTQYF.

V is TRBV30 and J is TRBJ2-5; D is uncertain. The CDR3 consists of 14 residues. Looked up from germline, CDR1 is GTSNPN and CDR2 is SVGIG (reference sequence). V lost 2 bases and J 1 base, leaving 11 bases between the germline ends. The CDR3 sequence is CAWSPGRPQETQYF. CDR3 in DNA: TGTGCCTGGAGTCCTGGCAGGCCCCAAGAGACCCAGTACTTC. Drawing the rest from reference TRBV30 and TRBJ2-5, the complete variable domain is SQTIHQWPATLVQPVGSPLSLECTVEGTSNPNLYWYRQAAGRGLQLLFYSVGIGQISSEVPQNLSASRPQDRQFILSSKKLLLSDSGFYLCAWSPGRPQETQYFGPGTRLLVL.

In this sample, this clone turned up a few times. The chain is built from TRBV7-2 and TRBJ1-2, with 9 bases matching TRBD1. Germline V gene data show CDR1 as SGHTA and CDR2 as FQGNSA. This CDR3 contains 14 residues. J lost 8 bases, V lost 5 bases, and 9 bases had no gene match. As DNA, the CDR3 is TGTGCCAGCAGCGCCCGGACAGGGGTATGGGGCTACACCTTC. It translates to CASSARTGVWGYTF.

The genes are TRBV5-1 and TRBJ2-5, with D perhaps matching TRBD1 (7 bases). This CDR3 has 17 residues. The V and J ends lost 4 bases and 1 base respectively, with 20 bases between them. The germline CDR1 and CDR2 sequences are SGHRS and YFSETQ. The CDR3 coding sequence is TGCGCCAGCAGCCCTAACCCAGGGGGGACAGTCCAAGAGACCCAGTACTTC. Protein: CASSPNPGGTVQETQYF.

V gene TRBV29-1 combines with J gene TRBJ2-1, with TRBD2 matching 12 bases. Germline V gene sequence: CDR1 SQVTM, CDR2 ANQGSEA. V was pared by 7 bases and J by 1 base, with 2 bases of the junction left unmatched. The CDR3 has 14 amino acids. The DNA of the CDR3 is TGCAGCGCGACTAGCGGGAGTTCCTACAATGAGCAGTTCTTC. Protein sequence: CSATSGSSYNEQFF.